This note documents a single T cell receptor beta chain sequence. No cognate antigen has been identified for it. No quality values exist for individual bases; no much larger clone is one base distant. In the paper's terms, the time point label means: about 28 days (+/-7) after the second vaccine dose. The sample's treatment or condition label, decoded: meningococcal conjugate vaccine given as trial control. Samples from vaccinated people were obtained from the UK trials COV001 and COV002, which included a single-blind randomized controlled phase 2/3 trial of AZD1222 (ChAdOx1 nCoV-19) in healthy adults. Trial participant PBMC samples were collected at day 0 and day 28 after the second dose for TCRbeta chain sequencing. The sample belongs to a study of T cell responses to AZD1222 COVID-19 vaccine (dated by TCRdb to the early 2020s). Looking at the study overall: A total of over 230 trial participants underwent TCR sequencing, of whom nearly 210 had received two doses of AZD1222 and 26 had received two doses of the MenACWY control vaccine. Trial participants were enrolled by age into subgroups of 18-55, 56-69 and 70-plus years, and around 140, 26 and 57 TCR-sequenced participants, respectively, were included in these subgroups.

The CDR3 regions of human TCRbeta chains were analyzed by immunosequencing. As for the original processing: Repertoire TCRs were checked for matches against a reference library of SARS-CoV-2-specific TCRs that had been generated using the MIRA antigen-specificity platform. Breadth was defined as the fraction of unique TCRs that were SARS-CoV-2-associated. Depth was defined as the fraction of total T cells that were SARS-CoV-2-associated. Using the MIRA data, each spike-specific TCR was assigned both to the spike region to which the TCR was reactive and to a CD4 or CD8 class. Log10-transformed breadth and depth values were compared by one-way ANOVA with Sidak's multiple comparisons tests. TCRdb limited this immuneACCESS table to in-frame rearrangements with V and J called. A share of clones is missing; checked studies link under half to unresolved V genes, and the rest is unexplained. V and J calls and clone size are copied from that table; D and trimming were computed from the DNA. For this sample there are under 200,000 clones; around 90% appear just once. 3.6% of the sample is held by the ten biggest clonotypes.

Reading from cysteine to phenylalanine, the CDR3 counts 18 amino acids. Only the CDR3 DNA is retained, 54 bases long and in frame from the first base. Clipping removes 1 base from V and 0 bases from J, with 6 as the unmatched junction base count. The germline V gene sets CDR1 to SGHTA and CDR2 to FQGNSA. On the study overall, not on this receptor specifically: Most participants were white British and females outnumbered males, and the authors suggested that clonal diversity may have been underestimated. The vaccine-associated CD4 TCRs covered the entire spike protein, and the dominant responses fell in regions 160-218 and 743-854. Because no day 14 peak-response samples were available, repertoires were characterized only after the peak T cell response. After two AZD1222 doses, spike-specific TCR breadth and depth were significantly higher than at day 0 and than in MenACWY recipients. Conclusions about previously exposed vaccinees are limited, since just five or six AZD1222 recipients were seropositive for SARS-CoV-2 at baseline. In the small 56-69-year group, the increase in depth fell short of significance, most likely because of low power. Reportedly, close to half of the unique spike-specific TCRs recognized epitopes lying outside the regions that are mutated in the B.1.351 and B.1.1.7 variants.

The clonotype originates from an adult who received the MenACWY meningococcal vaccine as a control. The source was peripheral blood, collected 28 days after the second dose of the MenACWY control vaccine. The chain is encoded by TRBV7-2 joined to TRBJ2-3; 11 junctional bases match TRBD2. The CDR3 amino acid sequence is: CASSLEKVAGGSTDTQYF. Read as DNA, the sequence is TGTGCCAGCAGCTTAGAAAAGGTAGCGGGGGGGAGCACAGATACGCAGTATTTT.